What follows are 5 T cell receptor beta chains derived from one specimen sequenced in a study of T cell responses to AZD1222 COVID-19 vaccine (dated by TCRdb to about 2021). Receptor amplification or capture employed the immunoSEQ multiplex PCR assay. Not all clones reach the TCRdb copy of this immuneACCESS table, which keeps in-frame sequences only. Checked studies attribute under half of the gap to unresolved V genes and leave the rest unexplained. This sample is represented by about 50,000 clones; more than 75% of them were singletons. The ten largest clonotypes hold around 5% of the sample. Reading the label with the study, this specimen's time point is: about 28 days (+/-7) after the second vaccine dose. Specimen: peripheral blood, collected 28 days after the second AZD1222 dose. The receptor set was obtained from an adult who received the AZD1222 COVID-19 vaccine.

The chain has TRBV11-2 and TRBJ1-3; 7 bases line up with TRBD1. CDR3 length: 15 residues. The V gene's germline CDR1 is SGHAT and CDR2 FQNNGV. The V and J ends lost 7 bases and 4 bases, in that order; junction bases with no gene match: 10. CDR3 sequence reads: CASTQGDSRGNTIYF. CDR3 bases: TGTGCCAGCACCCAGGGGGACAGTCGAGGAAACACCATATATTTT. Together with reference TRBV11-2 and TRBJ1-3, the CDR3 gives the full variable domain: EAGVAQSPRYKIIEKRQSVAFWCNPISGHATLYWYQQILGQGPKLLIQFQNNGVVDDSQLPKDRFSAERLKGVDSTLKIQPAKLEDSAVYLCASTQGDSRGNTIYFGEGSWLTVV.

This clone was seen only once. V is TRBV3-1 (or the pseudogene TRBV3-2) and J is TRBJ1-1, with D possibly TRBD1 on 6 matching bases. Germline V gene data show CDR1 as LGHDT and CDR2 as YNNKEL (reference sequence). Trimming removed 1 base from V and 9 bases from J, with 21 bases in between. The CDR3 consists of 16 residues. CDR3 coding DNA: TGTGCCAGCAGCCAAGTGGGCGGACAGTTAACAATAAAAGCTTTCTTT. This translates into CASSQVGGQLTIKAFF.

The V gene is TRBV29-1, the J gene TRBJ1-2; 10 nucleotides line up with TRBD1. The CDR3 consists of 13 residues. The germline gives CDR1 SQVTM, CDR2 ANQGSEA. J gave up 8 bases and V 8 bases, and 11 bases lay outside the gene matches. In DNA form, the CDR3 reads TGCAGCTCTGAAGGGACAGGGGTGGAAGGCTACACCTTC. Translation: CSSEGTGVEGYTF.

CDR3 DNA sequence: TGTGCCAGCAACGGCGCGACTGAAGCTTTCTTT. It encodes CASNGATEAFF. The gene calls are TRBV6-5 and TRBJ1-1, with D unresolved. The CDR3 has 11 residues. Germline-derived CDR1 and CDR2 are MNHEY and SVGAGI. Between the trimmed V and J ends, which lost 7 bases and 5 bases, there was a span of 8 bases.

This clone was found a few times. The V and J genes are TRBV10-3 and TRBJ2-7, with D possibly TRBD1 on 6 matching bases. CDR3 length: 14 residues. V lost 6 bases to trimming and J lost 0 bases, with 12 bases between them. The germline CDR1 and CDR2 sequences are ENHRY and SYGVKD. The DNA for the CDR3 is TGTGCCATCAGCCTCGACAGGCGCTCCTACGAGCAGTACTTC. Translated, it gives CAISLDRRSYEQYF.